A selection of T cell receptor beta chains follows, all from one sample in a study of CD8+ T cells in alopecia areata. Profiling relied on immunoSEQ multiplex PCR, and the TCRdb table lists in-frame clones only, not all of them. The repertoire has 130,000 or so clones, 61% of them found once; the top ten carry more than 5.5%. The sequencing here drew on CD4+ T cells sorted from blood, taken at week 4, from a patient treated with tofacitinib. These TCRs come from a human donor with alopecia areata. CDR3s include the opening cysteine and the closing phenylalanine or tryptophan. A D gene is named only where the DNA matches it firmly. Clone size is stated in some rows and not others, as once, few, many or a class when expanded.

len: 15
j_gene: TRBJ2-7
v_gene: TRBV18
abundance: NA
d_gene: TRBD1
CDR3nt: TGTGCCAGCTCACCAAGATATACACAGGGGCACGAGCAGTACTTC
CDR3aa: CASSPRYTQGHEQYF

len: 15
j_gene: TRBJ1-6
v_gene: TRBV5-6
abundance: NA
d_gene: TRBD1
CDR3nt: TGTGCCAGCAGCTTGGCGGGGACAGAGAATTCACCCCTCCACTTT
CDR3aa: CASSLAGTENSPLHF

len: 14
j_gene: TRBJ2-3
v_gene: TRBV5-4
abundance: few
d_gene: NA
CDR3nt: TGTGCCAGCAGCGGAATCGATAGCACAGATACGCAGTATTTT
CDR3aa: CASSGIDSTDTQYF

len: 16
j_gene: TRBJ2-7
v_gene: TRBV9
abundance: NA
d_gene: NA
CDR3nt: TGTGCCAGCAGCGCGTTAGAGAGCGCCCTCTCGGTCGAGCAGTACTTC
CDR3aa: CASSALESALSVEQYF

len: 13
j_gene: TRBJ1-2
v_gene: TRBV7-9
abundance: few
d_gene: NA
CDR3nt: TGTGCCAGCAGCTTGGGGACGGGGGTTGGCTACACCTTC
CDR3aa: CASSLGTGVGYTF

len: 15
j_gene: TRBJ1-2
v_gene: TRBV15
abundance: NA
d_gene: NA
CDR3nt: TGTGCCACCAGCAGAGCCCAGGGTGGGAACTATGGCTACACCTTC
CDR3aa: CATSRAQGGNYGYTF

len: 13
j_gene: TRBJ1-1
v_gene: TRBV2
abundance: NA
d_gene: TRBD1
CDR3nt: TGTGCCAGCAGAGGACAGGGGAACACTGAAGCTTTCTTT
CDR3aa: CASRGQGNTEAFF

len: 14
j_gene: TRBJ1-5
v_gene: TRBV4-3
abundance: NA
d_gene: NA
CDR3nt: TGCGCCAGCAGCCAGACAGGCCTCAATCAGCCCCAGCATTTT
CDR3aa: CASSQTGLNQPQHF

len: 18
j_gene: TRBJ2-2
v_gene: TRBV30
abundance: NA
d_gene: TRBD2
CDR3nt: TGTGCCTGGAGTGCTTCTAGCTTGGTGGGAGGGCACACCGGGGAGCTGTTTTTT
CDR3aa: CAWSASSLVGGHTGELFF

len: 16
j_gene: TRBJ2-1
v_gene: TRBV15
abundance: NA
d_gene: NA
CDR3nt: TGTGCCACCAGCAGTGGAGTCAGGGCCGTTTACAATGAGCAGTTCTTC
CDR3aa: CATSSGVRAVYNEQFF

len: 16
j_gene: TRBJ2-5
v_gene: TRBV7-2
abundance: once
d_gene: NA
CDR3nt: TGTGCCAGCAGCTTAGAGCAGCCTAGCAACGAAGAGACCCAGTACTTC
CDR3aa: CASSLEQPSNEETQYF

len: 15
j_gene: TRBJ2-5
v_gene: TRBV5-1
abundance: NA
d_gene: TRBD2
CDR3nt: TGCGCCAGCAGCTTGGACGGCGGGGGTGCAGAGACCCAGTACTTC
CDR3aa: CASSLDGGGAETQYF

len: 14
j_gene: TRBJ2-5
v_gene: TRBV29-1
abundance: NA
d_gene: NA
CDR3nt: TGCAGCGTCTTTACCATGGGATGGGAAGAGACCCAGTACTTC
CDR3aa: CSVFTMGWEETQYF

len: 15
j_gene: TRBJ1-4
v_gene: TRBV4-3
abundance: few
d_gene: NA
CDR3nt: TGCGCCAGCAGCCAAGATTTTTCCGGGGGCGGGAAACTGTTTTTT
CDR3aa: CASSQDFSGGGKLFF

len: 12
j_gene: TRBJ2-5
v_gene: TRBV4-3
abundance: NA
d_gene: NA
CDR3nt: TGCGCCAGCAGCCGCTCCTGTGAGACCCAGTACTTC
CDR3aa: CASSRSCETQYF

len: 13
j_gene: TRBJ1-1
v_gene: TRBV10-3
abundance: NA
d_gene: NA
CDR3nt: TGTGCCATCAGTGTCACTAGAGACACTGAAGCTTTCTTT
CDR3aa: CAISVTRDTEAFF

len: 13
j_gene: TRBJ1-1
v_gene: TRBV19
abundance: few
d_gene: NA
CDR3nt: TGTGCCAGTACAGGGGTAACGAACACTGAAGCTTTCTTT
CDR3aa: CASTGVTNTEAFF

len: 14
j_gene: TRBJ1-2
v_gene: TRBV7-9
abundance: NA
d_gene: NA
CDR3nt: TGTGCCAGCAGCTTGGCGGGACACGGGGAAGGCTACACCTTC
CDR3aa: CASSLAGHGEGYTF

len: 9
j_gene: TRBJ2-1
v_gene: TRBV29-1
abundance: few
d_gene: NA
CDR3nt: TGCAGCGTTGCCCCTGAGCAGTTCTTC
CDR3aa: CSVAPEQFF

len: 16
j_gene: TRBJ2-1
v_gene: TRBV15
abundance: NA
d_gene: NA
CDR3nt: TGTGCCACCAGCAGCTCCGTTTATCGCCTCGGCAATGAGCAGTTCTTC
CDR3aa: CATSSSVYRLGNEQFF

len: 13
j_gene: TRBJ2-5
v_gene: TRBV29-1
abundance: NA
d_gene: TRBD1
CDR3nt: TGCAGCGCACGACAGGGGGCACAGGAGACCCAGTACTTC
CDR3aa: CSARQGAQETQYF

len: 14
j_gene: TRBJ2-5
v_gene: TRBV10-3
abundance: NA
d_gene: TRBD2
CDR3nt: TGTGCCATCGGTGGTAGCGGGAGCGGGGAGACCCAGTACTTC
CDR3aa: CAIGGSGSGETQYF

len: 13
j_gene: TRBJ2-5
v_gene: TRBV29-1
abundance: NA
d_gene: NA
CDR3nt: TGCAGCGTTGGACAGGCCCGTGGGGAGACCCAGTACTTC
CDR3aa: CSVGQARGETQYF

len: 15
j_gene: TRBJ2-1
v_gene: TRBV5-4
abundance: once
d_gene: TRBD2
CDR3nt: TGTGCCAGCAGCTCGGGGACTAGCCGGTACAATGAGCAGTTCTTC
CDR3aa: CASSSGTSRYNEQFF

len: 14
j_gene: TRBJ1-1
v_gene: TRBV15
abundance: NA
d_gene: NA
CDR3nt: TGTGCCACCAGCCGCCCACCCGCTGGGACTGAAGCTTTCTTT
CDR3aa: CATSRPPAGTEAFF

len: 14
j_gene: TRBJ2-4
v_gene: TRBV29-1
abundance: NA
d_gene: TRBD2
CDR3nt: TGCAGCGTTGAATTGCGGGGGAGGGGAAACATTCAGTACTTC
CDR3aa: CSVELRGRGNIQYF

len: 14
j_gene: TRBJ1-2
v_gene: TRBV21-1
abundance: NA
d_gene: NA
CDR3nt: NA
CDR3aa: CASSFGQGAISYTF

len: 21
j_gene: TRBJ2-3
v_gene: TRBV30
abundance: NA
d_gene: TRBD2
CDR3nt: TGTGCCTGGAGTGTATCGGTCGCTAGCGGGAGAAGTACGCGATCCACAGATACGCAGTATTTT
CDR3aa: CAWSVSVASGRSTRSTDTQYF

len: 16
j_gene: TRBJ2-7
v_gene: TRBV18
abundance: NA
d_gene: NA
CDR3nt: TGTGCCAGCTCACCACGAGCGACGGGAGCGGAGTACGAGCAGTACTTC
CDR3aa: CASSPRATGAEYEQYF

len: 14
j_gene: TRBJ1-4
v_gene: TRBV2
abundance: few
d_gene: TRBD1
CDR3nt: TGTGCCAGCAGTGAAGCAGGGGGCCGTGAAAAACTGTTTTTT
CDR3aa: CASSEAGGREKLFF

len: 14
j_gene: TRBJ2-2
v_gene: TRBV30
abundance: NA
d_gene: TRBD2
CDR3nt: TGTGCCTGGACGGGACTAGTCGGGACCGGGGAGCTGTTTTTT
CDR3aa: CAWTGLVGTGELFF

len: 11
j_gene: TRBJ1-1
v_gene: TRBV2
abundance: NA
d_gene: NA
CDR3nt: NA
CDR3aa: CASSVGVGAFF

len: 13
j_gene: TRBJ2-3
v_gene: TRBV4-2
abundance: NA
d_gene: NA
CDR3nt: TGTGCCAGCAGCCCGAGCTATAGGAGAAAGCAGTATTTT
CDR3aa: CASSPSYRRKQYF

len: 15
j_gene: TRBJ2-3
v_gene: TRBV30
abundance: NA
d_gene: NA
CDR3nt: TGTGCCTGGAGTGTGGGCGGTAAAACCACAGATACGCAGTATTTT
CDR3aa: CAWSVGGKTTDTQYF

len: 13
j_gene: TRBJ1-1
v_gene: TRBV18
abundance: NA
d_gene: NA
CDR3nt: TGTGCCAGCTCACCAAACGGTGGGGATCGGGCTTTCTTT
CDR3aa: CASSPNGGDRAFF

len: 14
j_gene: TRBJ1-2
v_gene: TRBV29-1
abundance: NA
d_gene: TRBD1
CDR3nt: TGCAGCGTTGTTTACGGACAGGGAGGCTATGGCTACACCTTC
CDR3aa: CSVVYGQGGYGYTF

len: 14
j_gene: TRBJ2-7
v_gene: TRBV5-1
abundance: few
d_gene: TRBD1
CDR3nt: TGCGCCAGCGGCGGACAGGCGAGCTCCTACGAGCAGTACTTC
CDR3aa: CASGGQASSYEQYF

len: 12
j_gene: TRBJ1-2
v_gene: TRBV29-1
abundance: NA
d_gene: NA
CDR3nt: TGCAGCGTCAGGGCGGCTAACTATGGCTACACCTTC
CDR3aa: CSVRAANYGYTF

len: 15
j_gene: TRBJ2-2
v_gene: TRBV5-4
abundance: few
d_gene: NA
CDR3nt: TGTGCCAGCAGCTACGATACAGGGAACACCGGGGAGCTGTTTTTT
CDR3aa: CASSYDTGNTGELFF

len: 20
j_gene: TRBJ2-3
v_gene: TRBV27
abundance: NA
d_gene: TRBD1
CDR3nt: TGTGCCAGCAGTCCGAAAGGACAGGGGGGGCATGGCGGGCCGGGAGATACGCAGTATTTT
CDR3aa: CASSPKGQGGHGGPGDTQYF

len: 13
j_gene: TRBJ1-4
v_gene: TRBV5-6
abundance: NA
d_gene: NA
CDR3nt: TGTGCCAGCAGCTTGCGCCCCGGCGAAAAACTGTTTTTT
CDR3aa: CASSLRPGEKLFF

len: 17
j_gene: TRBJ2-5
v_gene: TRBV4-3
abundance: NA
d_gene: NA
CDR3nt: TGCGCCAGCAGCCAAGATACCGGGCTTGTACCGGGGGAGACCCAGTACTTC
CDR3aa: CASSQDTGLVPGETQYF

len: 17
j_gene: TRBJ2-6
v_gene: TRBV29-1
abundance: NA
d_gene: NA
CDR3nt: TGCAGCGCCCGACAGGGACTGCTCCACTCTGGGGCCAACGTCCTGACTTTC
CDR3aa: CSARQGLLHSGANVLTF

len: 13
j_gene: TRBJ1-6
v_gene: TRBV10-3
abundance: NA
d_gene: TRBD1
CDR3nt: TGTGCCATTACCCGGGACAGGGTTTCACCCCTCCACTTT
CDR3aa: CAITRDRVSPLHF

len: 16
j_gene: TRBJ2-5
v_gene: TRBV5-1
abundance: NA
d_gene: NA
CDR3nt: TGCGCCAGCAGCTTGGCCGGGGAGGGGGCCAGGGAGACCCAGTACTTC
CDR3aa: CASSLAGEGARETQYF

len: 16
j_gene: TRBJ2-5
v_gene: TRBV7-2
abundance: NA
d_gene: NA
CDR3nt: TGTGCCAGCAGCTTATTTCAGGGGAGGGAGGGAGAGACCCAGTACTTC
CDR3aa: CASSLFQGREGETQYF

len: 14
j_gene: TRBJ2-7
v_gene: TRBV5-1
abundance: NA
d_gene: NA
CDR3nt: TGCGCCAGCAGCTTGGCACCGACAGACGGCGAGCAGTACTTC
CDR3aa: CASSLAPTDGEQYF

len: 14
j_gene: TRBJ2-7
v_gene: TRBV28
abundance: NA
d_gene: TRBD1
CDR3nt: TGTGCCAGCAGTTTAGACAGGGCTAACTACGAGCAGTACTTC
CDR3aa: CASSLDRANYEQYF